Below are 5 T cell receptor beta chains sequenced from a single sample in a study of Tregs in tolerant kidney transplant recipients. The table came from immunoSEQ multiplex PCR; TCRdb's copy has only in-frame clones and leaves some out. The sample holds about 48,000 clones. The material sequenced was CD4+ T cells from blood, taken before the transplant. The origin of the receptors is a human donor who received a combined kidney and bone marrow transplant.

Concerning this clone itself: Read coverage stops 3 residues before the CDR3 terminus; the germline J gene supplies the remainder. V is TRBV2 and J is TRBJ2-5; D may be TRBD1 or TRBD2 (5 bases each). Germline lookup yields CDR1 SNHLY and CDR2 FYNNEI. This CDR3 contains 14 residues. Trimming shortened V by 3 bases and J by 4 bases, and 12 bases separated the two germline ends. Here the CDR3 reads CASSERGLRETQYF. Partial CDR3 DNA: TGTGCCAGCAGTGAGAGGGGCTTGAGAGAGACC.

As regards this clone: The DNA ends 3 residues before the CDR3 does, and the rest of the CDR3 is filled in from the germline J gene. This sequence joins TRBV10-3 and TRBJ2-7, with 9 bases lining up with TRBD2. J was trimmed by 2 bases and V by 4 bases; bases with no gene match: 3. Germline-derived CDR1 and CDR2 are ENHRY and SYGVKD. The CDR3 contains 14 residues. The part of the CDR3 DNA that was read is TGTGCCATCAGTGGTAGCGGGAGTACCTACGAG. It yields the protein CAISGSGSTYE. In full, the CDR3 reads CAISGSGSTYEQYF.

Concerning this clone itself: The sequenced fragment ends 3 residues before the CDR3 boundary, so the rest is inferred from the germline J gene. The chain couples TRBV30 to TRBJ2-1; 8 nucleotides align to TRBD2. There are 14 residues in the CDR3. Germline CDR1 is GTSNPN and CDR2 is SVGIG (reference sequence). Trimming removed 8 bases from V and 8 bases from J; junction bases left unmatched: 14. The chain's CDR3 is CAGKGLVNKYEQFF. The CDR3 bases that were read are TGTGCCGGAAAGGGACTAGTGAATAAGTATGAG. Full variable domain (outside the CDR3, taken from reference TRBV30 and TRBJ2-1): SQTIHQWPATLVQPVGSPLSLECTVEGTSNPNLYWYRQAAGRGLQLLFYSVGIGQISSEVPQNLSASRPQDRQFILSSKKLLLSDSGFYLCAGKGLVNKYEQFFGPGTRLTVL.

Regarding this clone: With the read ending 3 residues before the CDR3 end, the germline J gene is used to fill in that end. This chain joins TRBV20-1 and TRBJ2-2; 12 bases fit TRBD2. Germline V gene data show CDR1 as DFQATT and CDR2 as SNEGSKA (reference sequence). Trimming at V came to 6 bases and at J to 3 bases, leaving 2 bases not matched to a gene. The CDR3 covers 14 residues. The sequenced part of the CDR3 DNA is TGCAGTGCCAGACTAGCGGGAGACACCGGGGAG. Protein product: CSARLAGDTGE. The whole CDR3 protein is CSARLAGDTGELFF.

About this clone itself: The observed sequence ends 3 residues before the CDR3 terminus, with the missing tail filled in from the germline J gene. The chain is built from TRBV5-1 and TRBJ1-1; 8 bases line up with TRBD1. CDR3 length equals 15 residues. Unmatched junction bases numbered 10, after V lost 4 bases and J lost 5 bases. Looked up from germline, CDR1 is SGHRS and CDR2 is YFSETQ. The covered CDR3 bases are TGCGCCAGCAGCCTACTCGGACAGGGAGATACTGAA. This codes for CASSLLGQGDTE. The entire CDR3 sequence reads CASSLLGQGDTEAFF.